These 18 T cell receptor beta chains share one sample of origin, sequenced in a study of vaccination and CD4 T cells after COVID-19. The treatment denotes: approximately 11-day PBMC culture with coronavirus spike peptide pools or control peptides (ViraFEST assay). These receptors' antigens are unknown. Sequencing of DNA taken from cultured CD4+ T cells relied on the Oncomine TCR Beta short-read assay. A single record per CDR3 protein comes from TCRdb applying MiXCR to the PCR reads. This sample has more than 10,000 distinct CDR3 sequences, with over 45% found just once. The specimen was CD4+ T cells from blood, cultured in vitro. The receptors were sampled from a human donor who had recovered from COVID-19.

This chain links TRBV18 with TRBJ2-3, with 7 bases aligning to TRBD1. The CDR3 is 14 amino acids. Germline V gives CDR1 KGHSH, CDR2 LQKENI. Trimming took 4 bases from V and 4 from J; bases not matched to a gene: 5. The CDR3 sequence: CASSQRQGPDTQYF. The CDR3 nucleotides are TGTGCCAGCTCACAACGACAGGGTCCAGATACGCAGTATTTT.

The sample holds a few counts of this clonotype. The chain couples TRBV7-8 to TRBJ2-7; tentatively, D is TRBD1 (6 bases). V lost 4 bases to trimming and J lost 3 bases, with 19 bases between them. Germline CDR1 and CDR2: SGHVS and FQNEAQ. This CDR3 has 16 residues. CDR3 region: CASSSTPGTTFYEQYF. The CDR3 DNA reads TGTGCCAGCAGCTCAACTCCCGGGACAACGTTCTACGAGCAGTACTTC.

This clonotype was counted a few times. V usage is TRBV6-1 and J usage is TRBJ1-5; D not resolved. The CDR3 runs 14 residues. V lost 8 bases and J 1 base, leaving 12 bases between the germline ends. Germline V lookup: CDR1 MNHNS, CDR2 SASEGT. As DNA, the CDR3 is TGTGCCAGCTGGCAGGACTCGAGCAATCAGCCCCAGCATTTT. Translated: CASWQDSSNQPQHF.

In this sample, this clonotype turned up a few times. The chain has TRBV5-4 and TRBJ2-2; 7 bases are a match to TRBD1. The CDR3 totals 16 residues. CDR1 is SGHNT, CDR2 YYREEE, per germline (reference sequence). J lost 6 bases, V lost 4 bases, and 12 bases had no gene match. The CDR3 coding sequence is TGTGCCAGCAGCACCTACAGGGGAAGGGTCGCCGGGGAGCTGTTTTTT. Translating gives CASSTYRGRVAGELFF.

The chain couples TRBV4-3 to TRBJ2-3; D may be TRBD2 (5 bases). This CDR3 comprises 14 residues. In germline, CDR1 is LGHNA, CDR2 YSLEER. Trimming left V 1 base short and J 4 bases short, with 9 bases between. CDR3 in amino acids: CASSQVGSPDTQYF. The CDR3 DNA is TGCGCCAGCAGCCAAGTAGGGAGTCCAGATACGCAGTATTTT.

V usage is TRBV5-4 and J usage is TRBJ2-3; no clear D. This CDR3 has 16 residues. Germline loops: CDR1 SGHNT, CDR2 YYREEE (reference sequence). The ends were cut back, 4 bases at V and 0 bases at J, with 15 bases in the middle. CDR3 amino acids: CASSPGAGGSTDTQYF. The CDR3 DNA reads TGTGCCAGCAGCCCCGGCGCCGGTGGTAGCACAGATACGCAGTATTTT.

This clonotype was seen once. The V call is TRBV14, the J call TRBJ2-7; D may correspond to TRBD1 or TRBD2 (5 bases each). From germline, CDR1 is SGHDN and CDR2 FVKESK. V was cut by 1 base and J by 9 bases, with 16 bases left in between. This CDR3 has 14 residues. Written as DNA, the CDR3 is TGTGCCAGCAGCCAAGCGGGACCTTTACGATGGCAGTACTTC. Translated, it gives CASSQAGPLRWQYF. Full variable domain (outside the CDR3, taken from reference TRBV14 and TRBJ2-7): EAGVTQFPSHSVIEKGQTVTLRCDPISGHDNLYWYRRVMGKEIKFLLHFVKESKQDESGMPNNRFLAERTGGTYSTLKVQPAELEDSGVYFCASSQAGPLRWQYFGPGTRLTVT.

With respect to this clonotype: The germline gene is not matched at one end of the junction; a read error may be the cause. The CDR3 region is CAISEISSGGHNERFF. CDR3 sequence (DNA): TGTGCCATCAGTGAGATTAGTAGCGGGGGTCACAATGAGCGGTTCTTC. The chain carries TRBV10-3 and TRBJ2-1; TRBD2 agrees at 9 bases. The CDR3 length is 16 residues. Germline values: CDR1 ENHRY, CDR2 SYGVKD.

This clonotype was seen only a few times. V is TRBV20-1 and J is TRBJ1-2, with D possibly matching TRBD1 (5 bases). This CDR3 comprises 13 residues. CDR1 DFQATT and CDR2 SNEGSKA come from the germline V gene (reference sequence). The germline V and J ends were trimmed by 7 bases and 4 bases, with 16 bases remaining between them. CDR3 DNA: TGCAGTGTCGCGGGGCAGACTCCCTATGGCTACACCTTC. As protein: CSVAGQTPYGYTF.

This clonotype was seen a few times. This chain uses TRBV19 with TRBJ1-2; D remains ambiguous. In germline, CDR1 is LNHDA, CDR2 SQIVND (reference sequence). The CDR3 extends over 13 amino acids. Deletions cut 2 bases from V and 4 bases from J, with 8 bases between. The CDR3 sequence is CASSIRRSYGYTF. DNA for the CDR3: TGTGCCAGTAGTATAAGACGGAGCTATGGCTACACCTTC.

CDR3 DNA sequence: TGTGCCAGCAGCGCCCCGAGGGGGCAGGGGTCCAACTATGGCTACACCTTC. This encodes CASSAPRGQGSNYGYTF. The chain uses TRBV7-2 and TRBJ1-2; 7 positions agree with TRBD1. Looked up from germline, CDR1 is SGHTA and CDR2 is FQGNSA. Losses at the gene ends were 5 bases for V and 2 bases for J; bases not matched to a gene: 14. There are 17 residues in the CDR3.

The chain combines TRBV6-1 with TRBJ1-6, with 10 bases identical to TRBD1. The CDR3 covers 15 residues. CDR1 is MNHNS and CDR2 is SASEGT in the germline V gene. The trim removed 6 bases at V and 10 bases at J, leaving 9 bases unmatched. The CDR3 is CASRGDRGQGSPLHF. Written as DNA, the CDR3 is TGTGCCAGCAGGGGCGACAGGGGGCAAGGGTCACCCCTCCACTTT.

In this sample, this clonotype turned up a few times. This chain connects TRBV27 to TRBJ2-5; weak D call: TRBD2 (5 bases). The CDR3 spans 14 residues. With 5 bases removed from V and 9 bases from J, the gap between germline ends came to 19 bases. In germline, CDR1 is MNHEY, CDR2 SMNVEV (reference sequence). The CDR3 DNA follows: TGTGCCAGCAGTCCCGCCGACAACCCCGGGGCCCAGTACTTC. Encoded protein: CASSPADNPGAQYF.

This chain connects TRBV20-1 to TRBJ1-2; 7 positions match TRBD1. The CDR3 loop spans 15 amino acids. Per germline, CDR1 DFQATT and CDR2 SNEGSKA (reference sequence). Losses at the gene ends were 3 bases for V and 2 bases for J; bases not matched to a gene: 9. The CDR3 nucleotides are TGCAGTGCTAGCCGAGGGACAGAGTTAAACTATGGCTACACCTTC. Protein sequence: CSASRGTELNYGYTF.

The V gene is TRBV29-1, the J gene TRBJ2-7; D is possibly TRBD2 (6 bases). The CDR3 extends over 12 amino acids. Trimming removed 2 bases at V and 4 bases at J, with 9 bases between. Germline-derived CDR1 and CDR2 are SQVTM and ANQGSEA. CDR3 loop: CSVESGRYEQYF. In DNA, the CDR3 is TGCAGCGTTGAATCAGGGAGGTACGAGCAGTACTTC.

The rearrangement joins TRBV5-4 to TRBJ2-2, with TRBD2 identical over 7 bases. V was clipped by 3 bases and J by 1 base; unmatched bases: 9. This CDR3 region has 17 residues. Germline CDR1 reads SGHNT; CDR2 reads YYREEE (reference sequence). The CDR3 nucleotides read TGTGCCAGCAGCTCCCCGGGAGGCGGGGGGAACACCGGGGAGCTGTTTTTT. Translating it yields CASSSPGGGGNTGELFF.

This clonotype was seen more than once but under ten times. The chain recombines TRBV12-3 or TRBV12-4 with TRBJ2-2, with D possibly TRBD1 on 6 matching bases. Trimming took off 5 bases at V and 1 base at J, with 11 bases between the two ends. CDR3 length equals 15 residues. The CDR3 nucleotides are TGTGCCAGCAGTGGGGCGACAGGGAACACCGGGGAGCTGTTTTTT. Protein product: CASSGATGNTGELFF.

CDR3 DNA: TGCGCCAGCAGCTTGGCCGCCACCGATTACACTGAAGCTTTCTTT. This sequence encodes CASSLAATDYTEAFF. The chain links TRBV5-1 to TRBJ1-1; D gene unclear. Trimming removed 0 bases at V and 3 bases at J, with 12 bases between. CDR3 size: 15 residues. CDR1 is SGHRS, CDR2 YFSETQ, per germline.